The sequence of this TCR beta chain was determined in a study of T-cell memory formation after mild COVID-19. Whole-study context: Each donor largely had its own TCR clusters. The study, taken as a whole, reports: Pre-infection memory already had some responding clones, implying cross-reactive memory joined.

TCRdb re-analysed the 5' RACE reads in MiXCR, keeping a single row per CDR3 protein. The table lists 430,000 or so distinct CDR3 sequences, around a quarter of them singletons. The CDR3 runs 13 residues. Germline V gives CDR1 SNHLY, CDR2 FYNNEI. V lost 6 bases to trimming and J lost 5 bases; unmatched junction nucleotides: 5. Comment on this clonotype: Antigen unknown.

Material for sequencing was PBMCs or a T cell subset sorted from them (not recorded which). J is TRBJ2-5 and V is TRBV2, with TRBD1 identical over 8 bases. This sequence originates from an adult woman who had mild COVID-19 (a few samples of this study predate the infection). Cell type and time point are not known. CDR3 DNA: TGTGCCAGCAGGGTGGGACAGGCGGAGACCCAGTACTTC. It yields the protein CASRVGQAETQYF.